Below are 4 T cell receptor beta chains sequenced from a single sample in a study of T cells after yellow fever vaccination (dated by TCRdb to between 2017 and 2020). Per the publication, the treatment or condition label means: live attenuated yellow fever vaccine strain. The library was made by 5' RACE. Sequenced on an Illumina NovaSeq 6000. TCRdb reanalyzed the raw reads on its own, using fastp at Q25 for trimming and MiXCR for clone calling, and kept in-frame beta chains. Each CDR3 protein gets just one entry, which takes the most common genes and DNA from the rows behind it. A total of under 200,000 distinct CDR3 sequences appear in this sample, about 11% of them only once. 36% of the sample comes from the top ten. The sequenced sample was CD8+ T cells sorted from PBMCs, obtained 15 days after the yellow fever booster vaccination. The receptors derive from a man younger than 30 who received the YFV17D yellow fever vaccine.

The chain has TRBV3-1 and TRBJ2-1; 8 nucleotides align to TRBD1. Germline V lookup: CDR1 LGHDT, CDR2 YNNKEL (reference sequence). The J segment lost 7 bases and the V segment lost 3 bases, leaving 5 bases of the junction unmatched. The CDR3 is 14 amino acids. CDR3 in DNA: TGTGCCAGCAGCCACTCGGACAGGGTGAATGAGCAGTTCTTC. The encoded protein is CASSHSDRVNEQFF.

The chain couples TRBV6-2 or TRBV6-3 to TRBJ1-1; tentative D call: TRBD1 (5 bases). CDR3 length: 14 residues. Germline loops: CDR1 MNHEY, CDR2 SVGEGT. Between the trimmed V and J ends, which lost 5 bases and 1 base, there was a span of 11 bases. The CDR3 nucleotides read TGTGCCAGCAGTCAGGGACGGACGAACACTGAAGCTTTCTTT. Protein: CASSQGRTNTEAFF.

This sequence joins TRBV13 and TRBJ2-4, with a possible D match to TRBD2 (5 bases). Deletions cut 0 bases from V and 7 bases from J, with 13 bases between. CDR3 length: 15 residues. The germline gives CDR1 PRHDT, CDR2 FYEKMQ (reference sequence). The CDR3 spells CASSLGGGFRNIQYF. The CDR3 bases are TGTGCCAGCAGCTTAGGAGGAGGCTTCAGGAACATTCAGTACTTC. The variable domain in full, with the rest retrieved from reference TRBV13 and TRBJ2-4, is AAGVIQSPRHLIKEKRETATLKCYPIPRHDTVYWYQQGPGQDPQFLISFYEKMQSDKGSIPDRFSAQQFSDYHSELNMSSLELGDSALYFCASSLGGGFRNIQYFGAGTRLSVL.

This clonotype has just a few counts. The CDR3 loop reads CASSTCYGGYTF. CDR3 DNA sequence: TGTGCCAGCAGCACGTGTTACGGTGGCTACACCTTC. The V and J genes are TRBV21-1 and TRBJ1-2. TRBV21-1 is labeled a pseudogene. This CDR3 has 12 amino acids.